The present entry profiles one T cell receptor (beta chain) with its context. Trimming took 4 bases from V and 5 from J, leaving 11 bases between them. The CDR3 loop spans 13 amino acids. Per germline, CDR1 MGHRA and CDR2 YSYEKL. TCRdb itself ran the 5' RACE reads through MiXCR, one entry per CDR3 protein. This sample has some 40,000 distinct CDR3 sequences; over 9% occur once, and the top ten carry roughly a sixth. The data were obtained in a study of early T cells in non-severe SARS-CoV-2 infection. The sample was whole blood. This sequence was found in an adult who was a healthcare worker with PCR-confirmed SARS-CoV-2 infection or an uninfected control (not recorded which). V is TRBV4-1 and J is TRBJ2-5; D tentatively fits TRBD1 or TRBD2 (5 bases each). The DNA for the CDR3 is TGCGCCAGCAGCCTACGGGACCGGGAGACCCAGTACTTC. Its translation is CASSLRDRETQYF.